The present TCR beta chain was sequenced within a study of shared clonotypes between healthy human individuals. Study overall: Per donor, three plates held CD4 naive cells, three held CD4 memory, two held CD8 naive and one held CD8 memory.

Original handling: There were no quality scores in the junction-only immunoSEQ sequences, so filtering differed. The repertoire was sequenced with immunoSEQ multiplex PCR; TCRdb's copy has only in-frame clones and lacks some. V, J and clone size were drawn from that table, and D and trimming were deduced from the DNA. In the table there are about 960,000 clones, approximately 80% of which are singletons. A word on this clone: Other DNA sequences in this sample translate to the same CDR3.

Germline V gene lookup returns CDR1 LGHNA and CDR2 YSLEER. The J segment lost 3 bases and the V segment lost 0 bases, leaving 3 bases of the junction unmatched. The CDR3 spans 15 residues. The sequenced sample was memory CD4+ T cells sorted from blood. Specified subset: CD45RA-negative fraction. The chain joins TRBV4-3 to TRBJ2-3; TRBD1 matches 7 bases. The source of this sequence is a young man in good health. Here the CDR3 reads CASSQEGRGTDTQYF. CDR3 bases: TGCGCCAGCAGCCAAGAAGGCAGGGGGACAGATACGCAGTATTTT.